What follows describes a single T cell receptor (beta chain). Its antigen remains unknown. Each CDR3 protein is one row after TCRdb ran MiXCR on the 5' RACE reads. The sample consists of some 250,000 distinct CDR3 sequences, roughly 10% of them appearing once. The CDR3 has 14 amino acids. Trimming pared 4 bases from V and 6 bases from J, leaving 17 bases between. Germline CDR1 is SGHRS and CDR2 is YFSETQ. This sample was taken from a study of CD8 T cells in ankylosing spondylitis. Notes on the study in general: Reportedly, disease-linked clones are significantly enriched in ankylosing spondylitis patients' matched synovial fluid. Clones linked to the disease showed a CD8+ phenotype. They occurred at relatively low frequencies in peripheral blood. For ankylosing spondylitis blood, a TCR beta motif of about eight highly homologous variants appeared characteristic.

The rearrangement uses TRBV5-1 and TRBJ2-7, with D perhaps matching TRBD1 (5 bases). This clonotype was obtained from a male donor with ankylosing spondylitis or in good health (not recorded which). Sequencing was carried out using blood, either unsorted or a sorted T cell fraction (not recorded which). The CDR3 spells CASSPGHGVCEQYF. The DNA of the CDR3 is TGCGCCAGCAGCCCCGGACATGGCGTTTGCGAGCAGTACTTC.